One sample yielded the 2 T cell receptor beta chains listed below, sequenced in a study of cytomegalovirus exposure and HLA in healthy donors. 60 Vbeta and 13 Jbeta primers were used in PCR. The protocol was immunoSEQ multiplex PCR, while the TCRdb copy is restricted to in-frame clones and leaves out a portion. The sample contains roughly 100,000 clones, roughly three quarters of which appear only once. Sequences were obtained from PBMCs. These TCRs come from a female donor in good health and CMV-seronegative.

The gene calls are TRBV18 and TRBJ2-1; the match to TRBD2 covers 9 bases. This CDR3 spans 16 amino acids. V shed 6 bases, J shed 5 bases, and the junction held 11 bases outside the gene matches. In germline, CDR1 is KGHSH, CDR2 LQKENI. This CDR3 is CASSLQKAGGDNEQFF. In nucleotides, the CDR3 is TGTGCCAGCTCCCTACAAAAGGCGGGAGGGGACAATGAGCAGTTCTTC.

The chain employs TRBV6-1 and TRBJ2-3, with D uncertain. The V end was cut by 1 base, the J end by 5 bases, with 13 bases between. Germline values: CDR1 MNHNS, CDR2 SASEGT. The length of the CDR3 is 15 residues. CDR3 in DNA: TGTGCCAGCAGTGAAGTCGTCGGGTGGAGAGATACGCAGTATTTT. Amino acids: CASSEVVGWRDTQYF.